What follows are 2 T cell receptor beta chains derived from one specimen sequenced in a study of blood T cell repertoires in COVID-19. Measured with immunoSEQ multiplex PCR; TCRdb has only the in-frame clones, and not every one. The table has tens of thousands of clones, roughly 80% seen once. The sample comprised peripheral blood. Every receptor here comes from a woman at least 80 years old with active or convalescent COVID-19.

The chain couples TRBV6-5 to TRBJ1-2; D might be TRBD1 (6 bases). CDR3 length: 12 residues. V was trimmed by 4 bases and J by 8 bases, leaving 11 bases between them. CDR1 and CDR2 from the germline V gene are MNHEY and SVGAGI. The CDR3 bases are TGTGCCAGCAGTTCTGGGGGCTCGGGCTACACCTTC. Translation: CASSSGGSGYTF.

This clone was detected a few times. The V and J genes are TRBV7-9 and TRBJ2-7; 12 nucleotides align to TRBD1. This CDR3 has 16 amino acids. Germline CDR1 SEHNR, CDR2 FQNEAQ (reference sequence). V was pared by 5 bases and J by 4 bases, with 9 bases of the junction left unmatched. Written as DNA, the CDR3 is TGTGCCAGCAGCGTCCGGGGGACAGGGGGCTTATACGAGCAGTACTTC. It codes for CASSVRGTGGLYEQYF.